Listed below are T cell receptor beta chains from one sample, sequenced in a study of Ad26.COV2.S vaccination and SARS-CoV-2 variants. Using immunoSEQ multiplex PCR, the repertoire was profiled, and TCRdb retains in-frame clones only, with some absent. Of about 500,000 clones in the sample, 89% are singletons; the top ten hold about 1.7%. Sequenced material: peripheral blood, taken in a trial of Ad26.COV2.S vaccine versus placebo. Receptors originate from a person between 18 and 65 years old who received the Ad26.COV2.S COVID-19 vaccine or a placebo. Each CDR3 is given with its conserved first and last residue. The D gene is left open where the match is weak. Clone size is given for some rows only: seen once, a few or many times, or a class if the clone is expanded.

v_gene,j_gene,d_gene,abundance,CDR3nt,CDR3aa
TRBV6-1,TRBJ1-2,TRBD1,-,TGTGCCAGCAGTGAAAAGGACAGGACTTATGGCTACACCTTC,CASSEKDRTYGYTF
TRBV12-1,TRBJ1-2,-,-,TGTGCCAGCAGCTTTGGCCCAAACGGTGGCTACACCTTC,CASSFGPNGGYTF
TRBV4-2,TRBJ2-4,-,once,TGTGCCAGCAGCCAAGTGAAGGGAAGGGACATTCAGTACTTC,CASSQVKGRDIQYF
TRBV7-3,TRBJ2-3,-,-,TGTGCCAGCAGCTTAGGGTATAGCGGCACAGATACGCAGTATTTT,CASSLGYSGTDTQYF
TRBV30,TRBJ2-7,-,-,TGTGCCTGGAGTCATACGAGCTCCTACGAGCAGTACTTC,CAWSHTSSYEQYF
TRBV9,TRBJ1-3,-,once,TGTGCCAGCAGCGCCAGTAGTAGGGACCAGGGGTCTGGAAACACCATATATTTT,CASSASSRDQGSGNTIYF
TRBV18,TRBJ1-5,-,-,TGTGCCAGCTCACCAGGACCCGGGAGATCGTGGGGCAATCAGCCCCAGCATTTT,CASSPGPGRSWGNQPQHF
TRBV18,TRBJ2-1,TRBD1,-,TGTGCCAGCTCCTACCAAGGACAGGTGGGAGACAATGAGCAGTTCTTC,CASSYQGQVGDNEQFF
TRBV7-6,TRBJ2-5,-,-,TGTGCCAGCAGCTTATGGGCGGGTTGGGGAGAGACCCAGTACTTC,CASSLWAGWGETQYF
TRBV12-3/TRBV12-4,TRBJ1-1,-,-,TGTGCCAGCAGTCCCTATTTCGCTGAAGCTTTCTTT,CASSPYFAEAFF
TRBV19,TRBJ2-1,-,once,TGTGCCAGTCATCGGGGGAGCTCCTACAATGAGCAGTTCTTC,CASHRGSSYNEQFF
TRBV3-1/TRBV3-2,TRBJ1-5,-,-,TGTGCCAGCAGCCAAGATCGTTCTCAGCCCCAGCATTTT,CASSQDRSQPQHF
TRBV7-8,TRBJ1-2,TRBD1,-,TGTGCCAGCAGCTCCTTAGGAGTAGGGGGCCTTCCCGTTAACTATGGCTACACCTTC,CASSSLGVGGLPVNYGYTF
TRBV7-3,TRBJ2-2,-,-,TGTGCCAGCAGTAGGGGAATCACCGGGGAGCTGTTTTTT,CASSRGITGELFF
TRBV7-9,TRBJ2-5,-,-,TGTGCCAGCAGCTTCCCCCAGGCCCCAGTGGACGAGACCCAGTACTTC,CASSFPQAPVDETQYF
TRBV15,TRBJ1-2,-,-,TGTGCCACCAGCAGAGATCTCGACGCCGGCCCTCCGGGCTACACCTTC,CATSRDLDAGPPGYTF
TRBV19,TRBJ2-7,TRBD1,-,TGTGCCAGTAGTATAGCGGGACAGGGAACCTACGAGCAGTACTTC,CASSIAGQGTYEQYF
TRBV18,TRBJ2-7,TRBD1,-,TGTGCCAGCTCACCACGGGACAGGGGGTCCGAGCAGTACTTC,CASSPRDRGSEQYF
TRBV13,TRBJ2-5,TRBD1,-,TGTGCCAGCAGCCAGGACAGGGAGGTCCAGTACTTC,CASSQDREVQYF
TRBV11-2,TRBJ2-1,-,once,TGTGCCAGCAGCTTTTCGAGGAATGAGCAGTTCTTC,CASSFSRNEQFF
TRBV28,TRBJ1-2,-,-,TGTGCCAGCAGTTTAATGGCGGCCAGCTCAAAATCTTTACTCTATGGCTACACCTTC,CASSLMAASSKSLLYGYTF
TRBV7-2,TRBJ1-5,-,-,TGTGCCAGCAGCAGGACCGCGATCAATCAGCCCCAGCATTTT,CASSRTAINQPQHF
TRBV29-1,TRBJ1-2,-,-,TGCAGCGCGGGGGGACTGAACTATGGCTACACCTTC,CSAGGLNYGYTF
TRBV6-5,TRBJ2-1,TRBD2,-,TGTGCCAGCAGTTACTCTGGGGGGGGCAATGAGCAGTTCTTC,CASSYSGGGNEQFF
TRBV15,TRBJ2-3,TRBD2,-,TGTGCCACCAGCTGGCCTCCTCGCGGGAGTGCAGATACGCAGTATTTT,CATSWPPRGSADTQYF
TRBV12-3/TRBV12-4,TRBJ2-7,-,-,TGTGCCAGCAGTTTTAGGCCGATCCACGAGCAGTACTTC,CASSFRPIHEQYF
TRBV29-1,TRBJ1-2,TRBD1,once,TGCAGCATCAGACAGGGTAAAGATGGCTACACCTTC,CSIRQGKDGYTF